Below, one TCR beta chain is given with its context. The data stem from a study of metastatic and nonmetastatic thyroid tumors. This CDR3 has 18 amino acids. Germline-derived CDR1 and CDR2 are SGDLS and YYNGEE. V was clipped by 1 base and J by 3 bases; unmatched bases: 15. MiXCR re-clonotyped the PCR reads for TCRdb. The repertoire holds over 40,000 clones, around 23% seen once, with about 3.5% in the top ten. Among the patients, none had received any treatment before thyroid surgery. This TCR derives from a male donor with papillary thyroid cancer or a benign thyroid nodule (not recorded which). Some clones in this sample may be carry-over from other donors' samples. The sequenced sample was blood. This chain joins TRBV9 and TRBJ2-5; 7 bases agree with TRBD1. Written as DNA, the CDR3 is TGTGCCAGCAGCGTAACCACGGGACACCAAGGGGGCAAAGAGACCCAGTACTTC. Translated, it gives CASSVTTGHQGGKETQYF.